This TCR beta chain was captured by sequencing in a study of tumor-infiltrating lymphocytes in primary liver carcinoma. About the research overall: Every sample contained roughly 3.5 to 8 million productive TCRbeta reads, and these numbers were similar from one tissue type to another.

Co-extraction of RNA and DNA was performed on about 18-33 mg of unsorted bulk tissue. This CDR3 spans 12 amino acids. Germline loops: CDR1 SQVTM, CDR2 ANQGSEA. V lost 8 bases and J lost 7, with 17 bases in between. TCR beta cDNA was prepared out of roughly 490 ng total RNA by means of a constant-region primer. Investigators got TCR beta libraries out of three nested multiplex PCR rounds, done with slightly modified ARM-PCR. Researchers ran the first two PCR rounds for about 11 cycles each with TRBV1-TRBV30 forward primers and a C-beta reverse primer. TCRdb recomputed calls from the multiplex PCR reads with MiXCR, one row per CDR3 protein. The table shows 100,000 or so distinct CDR3 sequences, with 69% occurring only once.

What was sequenced was liver tumor tissue from sampling region 5. Subset of the sample: tumor region T5, tumor centre. This sequence was found in a woman in her sixties or seventies with primary liver carcinoma and hepatitis B virus infection. This chain joins TRBV29-1 and TRBJ2-5; D is unresolved. Written as DNA, the CDR3 is TGCAGCTTTTTCCTGAACCATGGGACCCAGTACTTC. It yields the protein CSFFLNHGTQYF.